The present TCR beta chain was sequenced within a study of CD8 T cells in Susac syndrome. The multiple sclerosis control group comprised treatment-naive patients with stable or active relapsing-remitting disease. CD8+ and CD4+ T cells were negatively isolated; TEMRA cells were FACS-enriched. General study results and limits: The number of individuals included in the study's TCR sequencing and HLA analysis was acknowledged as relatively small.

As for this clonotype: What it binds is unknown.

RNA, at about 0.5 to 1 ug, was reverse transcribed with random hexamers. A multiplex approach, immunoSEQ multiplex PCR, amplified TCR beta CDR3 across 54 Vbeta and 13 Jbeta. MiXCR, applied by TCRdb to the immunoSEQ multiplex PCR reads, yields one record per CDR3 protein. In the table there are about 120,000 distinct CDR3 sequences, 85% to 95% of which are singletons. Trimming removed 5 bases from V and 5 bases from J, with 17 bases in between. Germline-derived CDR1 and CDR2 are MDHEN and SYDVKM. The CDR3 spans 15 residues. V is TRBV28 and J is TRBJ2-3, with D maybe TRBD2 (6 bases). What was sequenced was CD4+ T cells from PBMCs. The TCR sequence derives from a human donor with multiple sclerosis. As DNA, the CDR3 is TGTGCCAGCAGTGCGACTAGAGCCTCGATAGATACGCAGTATTTT. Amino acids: CASSATRASIDTQYF.